This T cell receptor (beta chain) was sequenced during a study of blood T cell repertoires in COVID-19. About the study: Specimens from acute and convalescent COVID-19 originated in the United States, Italy and Spain.

V gave up 6 bases and J gave up 2 bases; unmatched junction bases: 4. The CDR3 runs 13 residues. The germline CDR1 and CDR2 sequences are MNHNY and SVGAGI (reference sequence). In the original workflow: It was from reference gene primer amplification that nucleated cell counts were estimated. Clones were sequenced by immunoSEQ multiplex PCR, and TCRdb holds only the in-frame ones, with some missing. The V and J calls and clone size are taken from that table; D and trimming were inferred from the DNA. The sample shows 110,000 to 150,000 clones, 84% of them seen only once. Assignment of participants to cohorts was predicated upon participant-reported clinical history. In the 2 weeks before study entry, exposed participants met a COVID-19 case, which was PCR-confirmed or clinician-diagnosed.

This TCR came from a woman aged 18-29 years who had been exposed to COVID-19. The rearrangement links TRBV6-6 to TRBJ2-7; TRBD2 aligns across 7 bases. The sample taken for sequencing was PBMCs or T cells enriched from blood (not recorded which). The CDR3 DNA reads as TGTGCCAGCAGGAAGGCGGGAGCCTACGAGCAGTACTTC. Residues: CASRKAGAYEQYF.